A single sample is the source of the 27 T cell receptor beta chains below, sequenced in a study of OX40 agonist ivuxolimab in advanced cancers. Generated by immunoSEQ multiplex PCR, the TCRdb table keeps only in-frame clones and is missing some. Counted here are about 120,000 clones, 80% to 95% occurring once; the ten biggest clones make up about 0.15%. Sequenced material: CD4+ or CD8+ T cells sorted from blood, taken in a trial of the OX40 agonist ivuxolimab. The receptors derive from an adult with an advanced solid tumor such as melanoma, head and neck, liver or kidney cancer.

CDR3 sequence: CASSPRPEVLYEQYF. DNA of the CDR3: TGTGCCAGCAGCCCTCGGCCGGAGGTACTCTACGAGCAGTACTTC. V gene TRBV6-5 combines with J gene TRBJ2-7, with D possibly matching TRBD2 (5 bases). The CDR3 spans 15 residues. The germline V and J ends were trimmed by 6 bases and 3 bases, with 18 bases remaining between them. Germline V gene sequence: CDR1 MNHEY, CDR2 SVGAGI.

Here the CDR3 DNA reads TGTGCCAGCAGTTTTGGTACCCCTCCTGAGCAGTTCTTC. This codes for CASSFGTPPEQFF. The chain recombines TRBV28 with TRBJ2-1; the D is unclear. The length of the CDR3 is 13 residues. V was shortened by 3 bases and J by 9 bases, with 12 bases between the two germline ends. CDR1 is MDHEN and CDR2 is SYDVKM in the germline V gene.

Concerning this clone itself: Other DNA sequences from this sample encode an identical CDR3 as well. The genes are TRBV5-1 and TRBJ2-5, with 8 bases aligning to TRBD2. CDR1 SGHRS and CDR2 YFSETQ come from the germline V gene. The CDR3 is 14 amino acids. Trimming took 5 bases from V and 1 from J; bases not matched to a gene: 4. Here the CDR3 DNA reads TGCGCCAGCAGTGTAAGCGGGGGCCAAGAGACCCAGTACTTC. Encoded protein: CASSVSGGQETQYF. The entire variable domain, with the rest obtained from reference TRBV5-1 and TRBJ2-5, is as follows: KAGVTQTPRYLIKTRGQQVTLSCSPISGHRSVSWYQQTPGQGLQFLFEYFSETQRNKGNFPGRFSGRQFSNSRSEMNVSTLELGDSALYLCASSVSGGQETQYFGPGTRLLVL.

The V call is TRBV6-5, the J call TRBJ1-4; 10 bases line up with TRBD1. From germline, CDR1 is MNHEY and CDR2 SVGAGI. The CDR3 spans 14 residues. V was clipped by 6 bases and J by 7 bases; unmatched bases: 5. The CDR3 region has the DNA TGTGCCAGCAGGCCCCGGGACAGGGGTGAAAAACTGTTTTTT. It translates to CASRPRDRGEKLFF.

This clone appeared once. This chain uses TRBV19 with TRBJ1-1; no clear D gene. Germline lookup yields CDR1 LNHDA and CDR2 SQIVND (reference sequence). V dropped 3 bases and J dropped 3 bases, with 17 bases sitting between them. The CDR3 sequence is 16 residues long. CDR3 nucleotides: TGTGCCAGTAGTATGGGCAGGCACCTTCTGGACACTGAAGCTTTCTTT. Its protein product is CASSMGRHLLDTEAFF.

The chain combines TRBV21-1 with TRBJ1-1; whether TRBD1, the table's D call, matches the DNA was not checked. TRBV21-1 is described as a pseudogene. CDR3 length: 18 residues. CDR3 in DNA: TGTGCCAGCAGCCTTTGGGGGACAGGGGGCTTCTGGAACACTGAAGCTTTCTTT. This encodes CASSLWGTGGFWNTEAFF.

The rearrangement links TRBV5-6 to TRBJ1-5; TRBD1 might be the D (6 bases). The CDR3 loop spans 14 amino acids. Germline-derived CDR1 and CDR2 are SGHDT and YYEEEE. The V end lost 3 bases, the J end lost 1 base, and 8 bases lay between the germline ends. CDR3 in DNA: TGTGCCAGCAGCTACAGGGCCAGCAATCAGCCCCAGCATTTT. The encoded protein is CASSYRASNQPQHF. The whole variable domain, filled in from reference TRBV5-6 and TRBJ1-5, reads DAGVTQSPTHLIKTRGQQVTLRCSPKSGHDTVSWYQQALGQGPQFIFQYYEEEERQRGNFPDRFSGHQFPNYSSELNVNALLLGDSALYLCASSYRASNQPQHFGDGTRLSIL.

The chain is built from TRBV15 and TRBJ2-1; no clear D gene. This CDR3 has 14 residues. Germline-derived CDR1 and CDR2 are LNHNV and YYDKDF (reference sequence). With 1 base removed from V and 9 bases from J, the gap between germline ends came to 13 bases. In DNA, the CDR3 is TGTGCCACCAGCAGAGTCCTGGATTCCGGTGAGCAGTTCTTC. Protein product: CATSRVLDSGEQFF.

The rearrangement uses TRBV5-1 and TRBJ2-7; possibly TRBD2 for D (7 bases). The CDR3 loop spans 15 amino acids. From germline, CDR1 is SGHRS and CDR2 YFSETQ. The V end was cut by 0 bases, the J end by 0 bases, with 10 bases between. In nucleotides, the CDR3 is TGCGCCAGCAGCTTGGGCGGGGGCTCCTCCTACGAGCAGTACTTC. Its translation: CASSLGGGSSYEQYF.

In DNA form, the CDR3 reads TGCGCCAGCAGGGCGAATACAGGGAACGAGCAGTACTTC. Translating it yields CASRANTGNEQYF. The gene calls are TRBV5-1 and TRBJ2-7; TRBD1 is a possible D gene (6 bases). The CDR3 is made up of 13 amino acids. The V end lost 5 bases, the J end lost 5 bases, and 14 bases lay between the germline ends. The germline V gene has CDR1 SGHRS and CDR2 YFSETQ.

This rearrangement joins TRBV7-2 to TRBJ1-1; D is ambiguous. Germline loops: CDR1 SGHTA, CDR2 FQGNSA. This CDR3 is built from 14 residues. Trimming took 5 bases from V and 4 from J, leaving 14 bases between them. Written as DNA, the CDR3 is TGTGCCAGCAGCCGCCTCCAAGGTTCCACTGAAGCTTTCTTT. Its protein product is CASSRLQGSTEAFF.

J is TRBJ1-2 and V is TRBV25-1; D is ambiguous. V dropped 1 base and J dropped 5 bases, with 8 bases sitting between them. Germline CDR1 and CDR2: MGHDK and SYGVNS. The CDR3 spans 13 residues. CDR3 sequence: CASSEFGDYGYTF. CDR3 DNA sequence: TGTGCCAGCAGTGAATTTGGGGATTATGGCTACACCTTC.

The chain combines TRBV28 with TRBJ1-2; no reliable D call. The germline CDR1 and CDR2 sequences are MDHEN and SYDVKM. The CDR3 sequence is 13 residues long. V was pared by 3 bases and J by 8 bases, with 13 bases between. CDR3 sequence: CASSFAYSGGYTF. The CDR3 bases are TGTGCCAGCAGTTTCGCCTATAGTGGAGGCTACACCTTC.

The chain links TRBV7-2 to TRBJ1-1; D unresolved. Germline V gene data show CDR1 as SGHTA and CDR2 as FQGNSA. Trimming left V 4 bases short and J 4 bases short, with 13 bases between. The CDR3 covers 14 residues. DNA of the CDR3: TGTGCCAGCAGCTCGGCCGAGGGCCGCACTGAAGCTTTCTTT. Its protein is CASSSAEGRTEAFF.

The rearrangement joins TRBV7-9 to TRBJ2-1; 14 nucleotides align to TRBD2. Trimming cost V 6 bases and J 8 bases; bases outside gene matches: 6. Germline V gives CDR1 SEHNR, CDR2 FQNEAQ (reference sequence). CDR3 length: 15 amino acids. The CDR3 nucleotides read TGTGCCAGCAGAATGGGACTAGCGGGAGTTCATGAGCAGTTCTTC. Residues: CASRMGLAGVHEQFF.

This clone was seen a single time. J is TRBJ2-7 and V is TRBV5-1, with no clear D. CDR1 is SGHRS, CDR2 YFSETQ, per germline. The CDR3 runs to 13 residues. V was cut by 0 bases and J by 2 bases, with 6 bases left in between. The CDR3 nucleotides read TGCGCCAGCAGCTTGGACTCAACCTACGAGCAGTACTTC. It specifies CASSLDSTYEQYF.

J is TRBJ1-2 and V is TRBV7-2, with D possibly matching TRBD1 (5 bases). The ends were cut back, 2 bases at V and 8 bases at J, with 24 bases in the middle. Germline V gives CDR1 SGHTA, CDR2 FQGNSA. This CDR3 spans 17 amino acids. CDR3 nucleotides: TGTGCCAGCAGCTTATTCTTGTGGGGCTCCATTGACGGCGGCTACACCTTC. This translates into CASSLFLWGSIDGGYTF.

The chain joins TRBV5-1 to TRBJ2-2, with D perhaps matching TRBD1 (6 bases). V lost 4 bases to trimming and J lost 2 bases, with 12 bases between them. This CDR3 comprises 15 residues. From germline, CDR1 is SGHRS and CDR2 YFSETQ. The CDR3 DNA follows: TGCGCCAGCAGCCCGACAGGCACAAACACCGGGGAGCTGTTTTTT. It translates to CASSPTGTNTGELFF.

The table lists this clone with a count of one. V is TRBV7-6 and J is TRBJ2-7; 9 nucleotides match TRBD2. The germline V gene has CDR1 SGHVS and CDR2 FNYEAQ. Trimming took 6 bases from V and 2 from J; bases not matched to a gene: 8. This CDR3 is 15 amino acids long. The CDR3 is CASRFGGRDPYEQYF. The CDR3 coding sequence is TGTGCCAGCAGATTTGGCGGGAGGGACCCCTACGAGCAGTACTTC.

CDR3: CASSPPAALNEKLFF. The CDR3 coding sequence is TGTGCCAGCAGCCCCCCGGCAGCGCTAAATGAAAAACTGTTTTTT. The V gene is TRBV7-9, the J gene TRBJ1-4; D remains unclear. Deletions cut 5 bases from V and 5 bases from J, with 15 bases between. The germline gives CDR1 SEHNR, CDR2 FQNEAQ (reference sequence). This CDR3 has 15 amino acids.

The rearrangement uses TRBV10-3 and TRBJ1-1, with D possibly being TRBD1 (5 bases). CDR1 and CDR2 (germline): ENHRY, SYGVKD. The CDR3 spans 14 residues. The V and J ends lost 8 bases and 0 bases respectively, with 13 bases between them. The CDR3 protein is CAIQRDGMNTEAFF. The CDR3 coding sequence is TGTGCCATCCAAAGGGACGGTATGAACACTGAAGCTTTCTTT.

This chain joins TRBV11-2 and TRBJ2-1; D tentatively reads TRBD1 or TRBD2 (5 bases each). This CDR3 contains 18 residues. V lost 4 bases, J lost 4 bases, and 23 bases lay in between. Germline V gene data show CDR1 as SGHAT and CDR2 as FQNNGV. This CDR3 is CASSWKGTSLGLYNEQFF. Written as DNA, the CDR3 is TGTGCCAGCAGCTGGAAAGGGACCTCACTGGGGCTTTACAATGAGCAGTTCTTC.

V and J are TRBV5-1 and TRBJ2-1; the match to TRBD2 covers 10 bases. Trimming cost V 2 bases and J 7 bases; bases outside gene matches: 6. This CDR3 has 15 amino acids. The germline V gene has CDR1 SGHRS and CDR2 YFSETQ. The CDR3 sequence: CASSFSAGGRNEQFF. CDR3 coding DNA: TGCGCCAGCAGCTTCTCAGCGGGGGGGCGGAATGAGCAGTTCTTC.

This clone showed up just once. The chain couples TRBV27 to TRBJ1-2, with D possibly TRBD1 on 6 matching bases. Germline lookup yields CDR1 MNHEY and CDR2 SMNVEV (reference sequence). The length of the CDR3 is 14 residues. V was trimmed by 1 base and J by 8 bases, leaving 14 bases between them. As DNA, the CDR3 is TGTGCCAGCAGTTTATATGGGGGGGCGGGAGGCTACACCTTC. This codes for CASSLYGGAGGYTF.

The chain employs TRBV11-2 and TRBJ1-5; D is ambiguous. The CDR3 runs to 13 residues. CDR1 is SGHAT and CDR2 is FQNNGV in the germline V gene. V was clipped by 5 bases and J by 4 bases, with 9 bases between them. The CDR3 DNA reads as TGTGCCAGCAGCCGGGGAGGGAATCAGCCCCAGCATTTT. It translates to CASSRGGNQPQHF.

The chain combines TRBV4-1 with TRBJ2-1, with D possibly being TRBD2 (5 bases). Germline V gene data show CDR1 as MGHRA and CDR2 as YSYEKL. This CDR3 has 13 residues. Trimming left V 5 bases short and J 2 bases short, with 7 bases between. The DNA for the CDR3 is TGCGCCAGCAGCTCCGGGGCCTACAATGAGCAGTTCTTC. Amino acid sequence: CASSSGAYNEQFF.

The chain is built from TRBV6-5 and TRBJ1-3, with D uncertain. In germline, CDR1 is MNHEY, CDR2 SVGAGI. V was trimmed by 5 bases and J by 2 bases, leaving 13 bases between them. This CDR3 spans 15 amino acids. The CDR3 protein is CASSSTFSPGNTIYF. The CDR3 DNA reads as TGTGCCAGCAGTAGTACCTTTTCCCCTGGAAACACCATATATTTT.